This entry lists 15 T cell receptor beta chains sequenced from one sample in a study of cytomegalovirus exposure and HLA in healthy donors. Researchers ran the PCR with 60 Vbeta and 13 Jbeta primers. Clones were sequenced by immunoSEQ multiplex PCR, and TCRdb holds only the in-frame ones, with some missing. The sample has approximately 190,000 clones; 75% to 90% are singletons. Material: PBMCs. The origin of the receptors is a man aged 30 to 45 in good health and CMV-seronegative.

The gene calls are TRBV6-4 and TRBJ1-5, with TRBD1 identical over 10 bases. Trimming cost V 2 bases and J 6 bases; bases outside gene matches: 7. This CDR3 is 16 amino acids long. Germline V gene data show CDR1 as MRHNA and CDR2 as SNTAGT. CDR3 amino acids: CASSDIRGDRGQPQHF. CDR3 nucleotide sequence: TGTGCCAGCAGTGACATAAGGGGGGACAGGGGTCAGCCCCAGCATTTT.

This chain joins TRBV30 and TRBJ2-1, with 15 nucleotides matching TRBD2. Germline V gives CDR1 GTSNPN, CDR2 SVGIG (reference sequence). The J segment lost 8 bases and the V segment lost 2 bases, leaving 7 bases of the junction unmatched. There are 16 residues in the CDR3. CDR3 nucleotides: TGTGCCTGGAGTCCCCCGGGACTAGCGGGAGGCGATGAGCAGTTCTTC. Amino acids: CAWSPPGLAGGDEQFF.

This clone was picked up a small number of times. The genes are TRBV9 and TRBJ2-7, with D possibly TRBD1 on 5 matching bases. The germline gives CDR1 SGDLS, CDR2 YYNGEE. This CDR3 comprises 12 residues. Trimming removed 3 bases from V and 5 bases from J, with 9 bases in between. CDR3 region: CASSGGLDEQYF. The DNA of the CDR3 is TGTGCCAGCAGCGGGGGCCTGGACGAGCAGTACTTC. The complete variable domain, with remaining parts taken from reference TRBV9 and TRBJ2-7, reads DSGVTQTPKHLITATGQRVTLRCSPRSGDLSVYWYQQSLDQGLQFLIQYYNGEERAKGNILERFSAQQFPDLHSELNLSSLELGDSALYFCASSGGLDEQYFGPGTRLTVT.

V usage is TRBV10-1 and J usage is TRBJ1-5, with 8 positions matching TRBD1. There are 20 residues in the CDR3. Trimming at V came to 3 bases and at J to 4 bases, leaving 20 bases not matched to a gene. The germline CDR1 and CDR2 sequences are WNHNN and SYGVQD (reference sequence). CDR3 protein: CASSEKRGEMPDRENQPQHF. As DNA, the CDR3 is TGCGCCAGCAGTGAAAAGAGGGGGGAGATGCCGGACAGGGAGAATCAGCCCCAGCATTTT.

The CDR3 is CASSQETSSEQFF. CDR3 bases: TGCGCCAGCAGCCAAGAGACTAGCAGTGAGCAGTTCTTC. This chain connects TRBV4-1 to TRBJ2-1, with 7 bases lining up with TRBD2. CDR3 length: 13 amino acids. Germline V CDR1 and CDR2: MGHRA, YSYEKL. V was clipped by 0 bases and J by 9 bases; unmatched bases: 2.

The genes are TRBV5-4 and TRBJ2-3; D is possibly TRBD2 (6 bases). The CDR3 runs to 15 residues. Between the trimmed V and J ends, which lost 4 bases and 5 bases, there was a span of 17 bases. The germline V gene encodes CDR1 SGHNT and CDR2 YYREEE (reference sequence). CDR3 residues: CASSPSWGEGDTQYF. CDR3 nucleotide sequence: TGTGCCAGCAGCCCCAGTTGGGGGGAAGGAGATACGCAGTATTTT.

The chain couples TRBV5-4 to TRBJ2-3; 13 nucleotides align to TRBD2. V lost 0 bases and J lost 6; bases outside the gene matches: 4. The CDR3 runs 16 residues. CDR1 SGHNT and CDR2 YYREEE come from the germline V gene (reference sequence). In DNA form, the CDR3 reads TGTGCCAGCAGCTTGGCACTAGCGGGGGGGTTGGATACGCAGTATTTT. Translating gives CASSLALAGGLDTQYF.

This clone was seen more than once but under ten times. The chain has TRBV5-1 and TRBJ2-5; 9 bases align to TRBD2. The CDR3 is made up of 15 amino acids. Trimming cost V 6 bases and J 3 bases; bases outside gene matches: 9. CDR1 SGHRS and CDR2 YFSETQ come from the germline V gene. The CDR3 DNA reads TGCGCCAGCACCCCAAGACTAGCGGATAAAGAGACCCAGTACTTC. Amino acids: CASTPRLADKETQYF.

The rearrangement uses TRBV5-6 and TRBJ2-2, with D possibly matching TRBD1 (6 bases). The CDR3 is 15 residues long. V shed 0 bases and J shed 4 bases, with 10 bases lying between them. Germline-derived CDR1 and CDR2 are SGHDT and YYEEEE. CDR3 sequence reads: CASSLAGVGTGELFF. The CDR3 nucleotides are TGTGCCAGCAGCTTGGCAGGGGTAGGCACCGGGGAGCTGTTTTTT.

The chain has TRBV4-2 and TRBJ2-3, with 11 nucleotides matching TRBD2. CDR3 size: 14 residues. The junction had 6 bases not matched to a gene; V was cut back by 4 bases and J by 9 bases. Germline V gene sequence: CDR1 LGHNA, CDR2 YNFKEQ. CDR3 protein: CASSLSGGAPTQYF. CDR3 DNA sequence: TGTGCCAGCAGCCTTAGCGGGGGGGCACCGACGCAGTATTTT.

The rearrangement uses TRBV4-3 and TRBJ1-6; TRBD1 agrees at 12 bases. The germline CDR1 and CDR2 sequences are LGHNA and YSLEER. CDR3 length: 15 residues. With V trimmed by 3 bases and J by 14 bases, 8 bases remained unmatched. CDR3 sequence reads: CASSQGDRGRLTLHF. In DNA form, the CDR3 reads TGCGCCAGCAGCCAGGGGGACAGGGGGCGGCTCACCCTCCACTTT.

The chain is built from TRBV25-1 and TRBJ2-7, with D tentatively TRBD2 (6 bases). CDR1 is MGHDK and CDR2 is SYGVNS in the germline V gene. V gave up 6 bases and J gave up 2 bases, with 17 bases separating them. The CDR3 consists of 15 residues. Here the CDR3 reads CASRRAKLAPYEQYF. The DNA of the CDR3 is TGTGCCAGCAGACGGGCTAAACTAGCTCCCTACGAGCAGTACTTC.

This chain uses TRBV5-1 with TRBJ1-3; perhaps TRBD1 as D (5 bases). V gave up 5 bases and J gave up 6 bases, with 15 bases separating them. CDR1 and CDR2 (germline): SGHRS, YFSETQ. The CDR3 covers 14 residues. The CDR3 sequence is CASRAGPPENTIYF. The CDR3 DNA follows: TGCGCCAGCAGAGCGGGACCGCCTGAAAACACCATATATTTT.

The genes are TRBV6-5 and TRBJ2-1, with 15 bases that match TRBD2. CDR1 is MNHEY and CDR2 is SVGAGI in the germline V gene. Germline trimming cut 6 bases from V and 10 bases from J; bases unmatched to any gene: 7. There are 15 residues in the CDR3. The chain's CDR3 is CASSSGTSGRIEQFF. Written as DNA, the CDR3 is TGTGCCAGCAGCTCCGGGACTAGCGGGAGGATAGAGCAGTTCTTC.

The chain has TRBV6-1 and TRBJ2-7, with D possibly being TRBD1 (6 bases). The V end lost 11 bases, the J end lost 5 bases, and 16 bases lay between the germline ends. This CDR3 contains 12 residues. Germline V CDR1 and CDR2: MNHNS, SASEGT. In DNA, the CDR3 is TGTGCCTTCAGGGGTGGCCGGGACGAGCAGTACTTC. Residues: CAFRGGRDEQYF.